This entry lists 31 T cell receptor beta chains sequenced from one sample in a study of long-term antiretroviral therapy in people with HIV. The assay, immunoSEQ v3.0, was run at survey level. Generated by immunoSEQ multiplex PCR, the TCRdb table keeps only in-frame clones and is missing some. The sample records 25,000 to 30,000 clones, 80% to 85% being singletons. The sample in question was unsorted PBMCs, obtained 0.4 years after starting antiretroviral therapy. The receptors here all came from a man in his late teens or twenties with HIV.

V is TRBV6-1 and J is TRBJ2-2, with TRBD1 matching 7 bases. Germline V gene data show CDR1 as MNHNS and CDR2 as SASEGT. V was pared by 7 bases and J by 2 bases, with 7 bases of the junction left unmatched. This CDR3 is built from 15 residues. The CDR3: CASTSGTVNTGELFF. For the CDR3, the DNA is TGTGCCAGCACTTCCGGGACAGTAAACACCGGGGAGCTGTTTTTT.

The chain is built from TRBV9 and TRBJ2-1; maybe TRBD1 (5 bases). With 0 bases removed from V and 4 bases from J, the gap between germline ends came to 8 bases. The CDR3 length is 14 residues. Germline CDR1 is SGDLS and CDR2 is YYNGEE. CDR3 in DNA: TGTGCCAGCAGCGTAGGGGGCAGGTACAATGAGCAGTTCTTC. Its translation: CASSVGGRYNEQFF.

This sequence joins TRBV2 and TRBJ2-7, with 7 bases matching TRBD1. Losses at the gene ends were 10 bases for V and 0 bases for J; bases not matched to a gene: 6. Germline V CDR1 and CDR2: SNHLY, FYNNEI. This CDR3 is built from 13 residues. CDR3 in amino acids: CATGDRSSYEQYF. The DNA of the CDR3 is TGTGCCACCGGGGACAGAAGCTCCTACGAGCAGTACTTC.

The chain employs TRBV5-6 and TRBJ1-1; weak D call: TRBD1 (5 bases). Germline assignment: CDR1 SGHDT and CDR2 YYEEEE. This CDR3 has 16 residues. V gave up 3 bases and J gave up 4 bases, with 19 bases separating them. The CDR3 is CASSSLSGKRGTEAFF. The CDR3 DNA reads as TGTGCCAGCAGCTCCCTGTCAGGGAAGCGGGGCACTGAAGCTTTCTTT.

This chain links TRBV4-1 with TRBJ2-7; 8 bases are shared with TRBD1. The CDR3 has 18 residues. With 3 bases clipped from V and 0 bases from J, the junction kept 13 bases outside the gene matches. Germline-derived CDR1 and CDR2 are MGHRA and YSYEKL. The CDR3 protein is CASSQGVAATGVSYEQYF. The CDR3 nucleotides are TGCGCCAGCAGCCAGGGAGTGGCCGCGACAGGGGTCTCCTACGAGCAGTACTTC.

The V and J genes are TRBV6-4 and TRBJ1-4; D is possibly TRBD1 (6 bases). The CDR3 is 17 residues long. V lost 4 bases, J lost 1 base, and 16 bases lay in between. Germline-derived CDR1 and CDR2 are MRHNA and SNTAGT. The CDR3 nucleotides read TGTGCCAGCAGTGGGACAGCGCCCGATGGAACTAATGAAAAACTGTTTTTT. It codes for CASSGTAPDGTNEKLFF.

This clone occurred a few times. The chain links TRBV2 to TRBJ1-1; perhaps TRBD1 as D (5 bases). Germline lookup yields CDR1 SNHLY and CDR2 FYNNEI. The V and J ends lost 8 bases and 0 bases respectively, with 22 bases between them. This CDR3 spans 17 amino acids. The CDR3 reads CASVTVRQTIMNTEAFF. In DNA form, the CDR3 reads TGTGCCAGCGTTACAGTTAGACAGACTATTATGAACACTGAAGCTTTCTTT. Drawing the rest from reference TRBV2 and TRBJ1-1, the complete variable domain is EPEVTQTPSHQVTQMGQEVILRCVPISNHLYFYWYRQILGQKVEFLVSFYNNEISEKSEIFDDQFSVERPDGSNFTLKIRSTKLEDSAMYFCASVTVRQTIMNTEAFFGQGTRLTVV.

This clone has only one observation. The V gene is TRBV5-1, the J gene TRBJ1-1; maybe TRBD1 (5 bases). V was trimmed by 4 bases and J by 6 bases, leaving 19 bases between them. CDR3 size: 15 residues. The V gene's germline CDR1 is SGHRS and CDR2 YFSETQ. The CDR3 coding sequence is TGCGCCAGCAGCACCTCCGGGACGGCGGGACCTGAAGCTTTCTTT. Amino acids: CASSTSGTAGPEAFF.

This clone was observed a handful of times. The DNA for the CDR3 is TGTGCCAGCAGCTCCTGGGCCAAGGGAGGAAGGAACACTGAAGCTTTCTTT. It is translated as CASSSWAKGGRNTEAFF. V usage is TRBV28 and J usage is TRBJ1-1; D uncertain. V lost 6 bases and J lost 1, with 21 bases in between. CDR1 MDHEN and CDR2 SYDVKM come from the germline V gene. CDR3 length equals 17 residues.

This chain uses TRBV19 with TRBJ2-2; D not resolved. V lost 3 bases and J 7 bases, leaving 15 bases between the germline ends. The CDR3 is 15 residues long. CDR1 and CDR2 from the germline V gene are LNHDA and SQIVND (reference sequence). The CDR3 region has the DNA TGTGCCAGTAGTATTGCAAATCGATGGAACGGGGAGCTGTTTTTT. Translated: CASSIANRWNGELFF.

The chain is built from TRBV9 and TRBJ2-7; 9 bases are shared with TRBD1. Trimming at V came to 4 bases and at J to 3 bases, leaving 5 bases not matched to a gene. Per germline, CDR1 SGDLS and CDR2 YYNGEE. The CDR3 is made up of 14 amino acids. CDR3 residues: CASSPRDRDYEQYF. The CDR3 region has the DNA TGTGCCAGCAGCCCCCGGGACAGGGACTACGAGCAGTACTTC.

V and J are TRBV2 and TRBJ1-3; D unclear. The V gene's germline CDR1 is SNHLY and CDR2 FYNNEI. V shed 3 bases and J shed 2 bases, with 14 bases lying between them. The CDR3 has 16 amino acids. CDR3 sequence: CASSEGRGRPGNTIYF. The DNA for the CDR3 is TGTGCCAGCAGTGAGGGGAGAGGGAGGCCTGGAAACACCATATATTTT.

This chain connects TRBV9 to TRBJ2-2; 7 bases match TRBD1. The junction had 3 bases not matched to a gene; V was cut back by 5 bases and J by 2 bases. Germline V gene data show CDR1 as SGDLS and CDR2 as YYNGEE. CDR3 size: 14 residues. The CDR3 is CASRWDRNTGELFF. Written as DNA, the CDR3 is TGTGCCAGCAGGTGGGACAGAAACACCGGGGAGCTGTTTTTT.

This chain links TRBV27 with TRBJ2-1, with TRBD2 identical over 8 bases. V shed 5 bases and J 9 bases; nucleotides not matched to a gene: 6. CDR1 is MNHEY, CDR2 SMNVEV, per germline (reference sequence). The CDR3 spans 13 residues. The CDR3 DNA is TGTGCCAGCAGTGTCGGGAGGGACTCTGAGCAGTTCTTC. This translates into CASSVGRDSEQFF.

The chain combines TRBV2 with TRBJ2-5, with TRBD1 identical over 7 bases. The CDR3 is made up of 14 amino acids. Trimming at V came to 6 bases and at J to 1 base, leaving 5 bases not matched to a gene. Germline V gene lookup returns CDR1 SNHLY and CDR2 FYNNEI. In DNA, the CDR3 is TGTGCCAGCAGAGACCGGACAGGCCAAGAGACCCAGTACTTC. Translation: CASRDRTGQETQYF. Based on the CDR3 plus reference TRBV2 and TRBJ2-5, the full variable domain is EPEVTQTPSHQVTQMGQEVILRCVPISNHLYFYWYRQILGQKVEFLVSFYNNEISEKSEIFDDQFSVERPDGSNFTLKIRSTKLEDSAMYFCASRDRTGQETQYFGPGTRLLVL.

The V gene is TRBV5-5, the J gene TRBJ2-1; D is possibly TRBD2 (5 bases). Germline values: CDR1 SGHKS, CDR2 YYEKEE (reference sequence). The CDR3 runs to 15 residues. V dropped 6 bases and J dropped 1 base, with 14 bases sitting between them. The CDR3 DNA sequence: TGTGCCAGCAACGAGAGGGTTAGTTCCTACAATGAGCAGTTCTTC. It is translated as CASNERVSSYNEQFF.

The CDR3 protein is CASSFSGREGATGELFF. CDR3 sequence (DNA): TGTGCCAGCAGCTTCTCGGGCCGAGAAGGGGCCACCGGGGAGCTGTTTTTT. The rearrangement uses TRBV7-9 and TRBJ2-2; D possibly corresponds to TRBD1 (5 bases). Trimming removed 3 bases from V and 4 bases from J, with 18 bases in between. CDR1 and CDR2 from the germline V gene are SEHNR and FQNEAQ (reference sequence). CDR3 size: 17 residues.

This chain connects TRBV9 to TRBJ1-4, with a possible D match to TRBD1 (5 bases). Deletions cut 0 bases from V and 8 bases from J, with 11 bases between. Germline lookup yields CDR1 SGDLS and CDR2 YYNGEE. CDR3 length equals 14 residues. The CDR3: CASSVEGLGEKLFF. For the CDR3, the DNA is TGTGCCAGCAGCGTAGAGGGACTCGGGGAAAAACTGTTTTTT.

The chain is built from TRBV6-5 and TRBJ2-7; 9 positions match TRBD1. Trimming took 2 bases from V and 4 from J; bases not matched to a gene: 9. Germline-derived CDR1 and CDR2 are MNHEY and SVGAGI. The CDR3 is made up of 16 amino acids. The DNA of the CDR3 is TGTGCCAGCAGTTACAGCGAAGGGACAGGGTTTTACGAGCAGTACTTC. Protein sequence: CASSYSEGTGFYEQYF.

This chain links TRBV9 with TRBJ2-3; D unresolved. Per germline, CDR1 SGDLS and CDR2 YYNGEE. V lost 0 bases and J 2 bases, leaving 4 bases between the germline ends. The CDR3 is 13 amino acids. The CDR3 nucleotides are TGTGCCAGCAGCGTAGACGACACAGATACGCAGTATTTT. Encoded protein: CASSVDDTDTQYF.

The chain links TRBV27 to TRBJ2-7; D unclear. Germline lookup yields CDR1 MNHEY and CDR2 SMNVEV (reference sequence). This CDR3 spans 13 amino acids. V was pared by 3 bases and J by 3 bases, with 9 bases between. The DNA for the CDR3 is TGTGCCAGCAGTTTTTCAGGATACTACGAGCAGTACTTC. This encodes CASSFSGYYEQYF.

The chain recombines TRBV7-9 with TRBJ2-7; 9 nucleotides align to TRBD1. Losses at the gene ends were 5 bases for V and 6 bases for J; bases not matched to a gene: 14. Germline V CDR1 and CDR2: SEHNR, FQNEAQ (reference sequence). There are 16 residues in the CDR3. CDR3 protein: CASSPPTGGLAGEQYF. The CDR3 DNA is TGTGCCAGCAGCCCGCCGACAGGGGGATTAGCAGGCGAGCAGTACTTC.

The chain employs TRBV9 and TRBJ2-2; 7 nucleotides align to TRBD1. J was trimmed by 3 bases and V by 2 bases; bases with no gene match: 4. The CDR3 is 15 amino acids. The germline V gene has CDR1 SGDLS and CDR2 YYNGEE. The DNA of the CDR3 is TGTGCCAGCAGCGTGGACAGGACTGACACCGGGGAGCTGTTTTTT. Its protein is CASSVDRTDTGELFF.

This clone was recorded a few times. This chain connects TRBV7-6 to TRBJ1-2, with a weak D call TRBD1 (6 bases). In germline, CDR1 is SGHVS, CDR2 FNYEAQ. Trimming took off 6 bases at V and 8 bases at J, with 22 bases between the two ends. The CDR3 is 15 residues long. As DNA, the CDR3 is TGTGCCAGCAGTCGAGTGGTCGGACAGCCAGGAGGCTACACCTTC. It codes for CASSRVVGQPGGYTF.

This chain links TRBV5-1 with TRBJ2-1, with D maybe TRBD2 (5 bases). CDR3 size: 17 residues. Germline V CDR1 and CDR2: SGHRS, YFSETQ. The V gene lost 5 bases and the J gene lost 3 bases, with 21 bases spanning the gap. This chain's CDR3 is CASRLHSRETVYNEQFF. The CDR3 DNA follows: TGCGCCAGCAGATTGCATTCCCGGGAAACCGTCTACAATGAGCAGTTCTTC.

The V and J genes are TRBV10-3 and TRBJ2-4, with D possibly called TRBD1 or TRBD2 (6 bases each). Germline values: CDR1 ENHRY, CDR2 SYGVKD. The CDR3 sequence is 16 residues long. V lost 0 bases and J 5 bases, leaving 14 bases between the germline ends. This CDR3 is CAISESRGALENIQYF. Written as DNA, the CDR3 is TGTGCCATCAGTGAGTCAAGGGGGGCACTCGAAAACATTCAGTACTTC.

V and J are TRBV19 and TRBJ1-1, with no clear D. Germline loops: CDR1 LNHDA, CDR2 SQIVND (reference sequence). The CDR3 covers 15 residues. Trimming removed 8 bases from V and 0 bases from J, with 16 bases in between. The CDR3 spells CASSEQGLLNTEAFF. CDR3 DNA: TGTGCCAGTTCAGAGCAAGGGTTGTTGAACACTGAAGCTTTCTTT. Full variable domain (missing parts from reference TRBV19 and TRBJ1-1): DGGITQSPKYLFRKEGQNVTLSCEQNLNHDAMYWYRQDPGQGLRLIYYSQIVNDFQKGDIAEGYSVSREKKESFPLTVTSAQKNPTAFYLCASSEQGLLNTEAFFGQGTRLTVV.

This chain joins TRBV6-5 and TRBJ1-2; D uncertain. The V gene's germline CDR1 is MNHEY and CDR2 SVGAGI. This CDR3 has 15 residues. V was pared by 0 bases and J by 1 base, with 9 bases between. The CDR3 reads CASSYSEGSNYGYTF. CDR3 nucleotides: TGTGCCAGCAGTTACTCGGAAGGGAGTAACTATGGCTACACCTTC.

V usage is TRBV9 and J usage is TRBJ2-3, with 8 bases matching TRBD2. CDR3 size: 17 residues. The germline V gene has CDR1 SGDLS and CDR2 YYNGEE. Trimming removed 1 base from V and 2 bases from J; junction bases left unmatched: 9. CDR3 in amino acids: CASSVRASGLVTDTQYF. The CDR3 DNA follows: TGTGCCAGCAGCGTAAGGGCTAGCGGGTTGGTCACAGATACGCAGTATTTT.

Only a few counts were recorded for this clone. The chain recombines TRBV25-1 with TRBJ2-7; D unclear. Germline CDR1 is MGHDK and CDR2 is SYGVNS. The CDR3 runs 11 residues. V lost 2 bases, J lost 7 bases, and 6 bases lay in between. This CDR3 reads CASSEAMEQYF. CDR3 sequence (DNA): TGTGCCAGCAGTGAAGCAATGGAGCAGTACTTC.

This clone was detected once. Here the CDR3 omits its conserved ending phenylalanine or tryptophan, so a read error is the likely source. The DNA is left out, because the CDR3 cannot be placed on it with certainty; the CDR3 is given as TCRdb lists it. V is TRBV6-1 and J is TRBJ1-2. Counting both end residues, the CDR3 totals 12 amino acids. Per the germline V gene, CDR1 is MNHNS and CDR2 is SASEGT. The CDR3 here is CASSELVREIED.